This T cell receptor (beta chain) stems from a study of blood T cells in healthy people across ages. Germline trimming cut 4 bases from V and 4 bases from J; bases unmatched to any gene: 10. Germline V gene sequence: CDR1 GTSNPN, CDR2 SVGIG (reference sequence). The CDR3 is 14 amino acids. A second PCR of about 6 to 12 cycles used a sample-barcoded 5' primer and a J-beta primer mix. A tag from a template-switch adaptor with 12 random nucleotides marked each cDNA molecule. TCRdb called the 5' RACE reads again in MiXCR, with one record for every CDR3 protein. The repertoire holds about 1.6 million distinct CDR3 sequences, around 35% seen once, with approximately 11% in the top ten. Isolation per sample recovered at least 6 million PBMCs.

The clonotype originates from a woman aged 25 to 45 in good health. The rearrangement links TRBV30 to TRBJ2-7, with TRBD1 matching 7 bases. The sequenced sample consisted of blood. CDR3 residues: CAWNGPGQLYEQYF. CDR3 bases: TGTGCCTGGAATGGACCGGGACAGTTATACGAGCAGTACTTC.